A selection of T cell receptor beta chains follows, all from one sample in a study of T-cell reconstitution after alpha-beta-depleted transplantation in children. Via MiXCR, TCRdb re-called the PCR reads, giving one row per CDR3 protein. The table lists hundreds of thousands of distinct CDR3 sequences, 9.5% to 13% of them singletons, with 7.5% in the top ten. This specimen consisted of PBMCs, obtained before TCRalphabeta/CD19-depleted stem cell transplant. The source of these receptors is a boy in the first two years of life with acute myeloid leukemia, due to receive a stem cell transplant. Both conserved end residues are part of each CDR3. The D gene is left open where the match is weak. Only some rows state a clone size, as once, few, many or a class for expanded clones.

V gene	J gene	clone size	D gene	CDR3 protein	CDR3 DNA
TRBV6-2/TRBV6-3	TRBJ2-1	many	TRBD2	CATPLGINPTSLVPDYNEQFF	TGTGCCACTCCCTTAGGGATAAATCCGACTAGCCTGGTTCCCGACTACAATGAGCAGTTCTTC
TRBV28	TRBJ2-1	many	NA	CATTDGGQFF	TGTGCCACCACGGACGGCGGACAGTTCTTC
TRBV10-3	TRBJ1-1	many	NA	CAISESEGGAEAFF	TGTGCCATCAGTGAGTCAGAGGGAGGGGCTGAAGCTTTCTTT
TRBV9	TRBJ2-2	many	NA	CASSVVSGELFF	TGTGCCAGCAGCGTAGTAAGCGGGGAGCTGTTTTTT
TRBV12-3/TRBV12-4	TRBJ1-1	few	NA	CASSLRVGVNTEAFF	TGTGCCAGCAGTTTGAGGGTAGGGGTGAACACTGAAGCTTTCTTT
TRBV29-1	TRBJ2-4	many	TRBD2	CSAALAGGPHLAKNIQYF	TGCAGCGCCGCACTAGCGGGAGGGCCCCATTTAGCCAAAAACATTCAGTACTTC
TRBV25-1	TRBJ2-3	many	TRBD2	CASSEYLQGGGATDTQYF	TGTGCCAGCAGTGAATATCTCCAAGGCGGGGGGGCGACAGATACGCAGTATTTT
TRBV5-6	TRBJ2-3	many	NA	CASSVSVWASTDTQYF	TGTGCCAGCAGCGTGAGCGTCTGGGCGTCCACAGATACGCAGTATTTT
TRBV20-1	TRBJ2-1	NA	NA	CSAGNLFGSVGANEQFF	TGCAGTGCCGGAAATCTGTTTGGGAGCGTGGGGGCCAATGAGCAGTTCTTC
TRBV6-5	TRBJ1-1	many	NA	CASSSPAQSENTEAFF	TGTGCCAGCAGTTCCCCCGCCCAGTCGGAGAACACTGAAGCTTTCTTT
TRBV29-1	TRBJ2-1	many	TRBD1	CSVEQGAYNEQFF	TGCAGCGTTGAACAGGGGGCTTACAATGAGCAGTTCTTC
TRBV28	TRBJ2-4	many	TRBD2	CASSFWGGRENIQYF	TGTGCCAGCAGTTTCTGGGGGGGTAGGGAAAACATTCAGTACTTC
TRBV6-1	TRBJ2-4	NA	NA	CASSEEVPGDIQYF	TGTGCCAGCAGTGAAGAAGTCCCAGGCGACATTCAGTACTTC
TRBV27	TRBJ2-5	few	TRBD2	CASSPSGGALETQYF	TGTGCCAGCAGTCCTAGCGGGGGGGCCTTGGAGACCCAGTACTTC
TRBV3-1	TRBJ2-7	many	TRBD2	CASSQGGGAYEQYF	TGTGCCAGCAGCCAAGGCGGGGGGGCCTACGAGCAGTACTTC
TRBV7-8	TRBJ2-3	NA	TRBD2	CASSFGVLAGGGDTQYF	TGTGCCAGCAGCTTCGGGGTCTTAGCGGGAGGCGGAGATACGCAGTATTTT
TRBV2	TRBJ2-3	many	TRBD1	CASSDGQGPDTQYF	TGTGCCAGCAGTGATGGACAGGGGCCAGATACGCAGTATTTT
TRBV28	TRBJ2-6	many	NA	CASKGGANVLTF	TGTGCCAGCAAAGGGGGGGCCAACGTCCTGACTTTC
TRBV3-1	TRBJ1-5	few	NA	CASSRSRTQPQHF	TGTGCCAGCAGTCGAAGTAGAACTCAGCCCCAGCATTTT
TRBV4-2	TRBJ2-7	few	NA	CASSQDEVWTDIYEQYF	TGTGCCAGCAGCCAAGATGAGGTATGGACAGACATTTACGAGCAGTACTTC
TRBV9	TRBJ2-1	many	TRBD2	CASSVGELAGVDEQFF	TGTGCCAGCAGCGTAGGTGAACTAGCGGGAGTTGATGAGCAGTTCTTC
TRBV7-2	TRBJ2-3	many	NA	CASSFKPGLNTDTQYF	TGTGCCAGCAGCTTCAAACCGGGACTTAACACAGATACGCAGTATTTT
TRBV11-2	TRBJ2-7	many	NA	CASSLGIVSYEQYF	TGTGCCAGCAGCTTAGGTATAGTATCCTACGAGCAGTACTTC
TRBV24-1	TRBJ2-3	few	NA	CATSELRTDTQYF	TGTGCCACCAGTGAACTCCGCACAGATACGCAGTATTTT
TRBV15	TRBJ2-2	many	NA	CATSRKKLAIGELFF	TGTGCCACCAGCAGAAAGAAACTAGCCATCGGGGAGCTGTTTTTT
TRBV7-9	TRBJ2-7	many	NA	CASSFGQGFYEQYF	TGTGCCAGCAGCTTCGGGCAGGGATTCTACGAGCAGTACTTC
TRBV7-2	TRBJ2-5	NA	TRBD2	CASSPFGGVKETQYF	TGTGCCAGCAGCCCCTTCGGGGGGGTAAAAGAGACCCAGTACTTC
TRBV20-1	TRBJ2-1	many	NA	CSARDPHRINNEQFF	TGCAGTGCTAGAGACCCCCACAGGATCAACAATGAGCAGTTCTTC
TRBV5-6	TRBJ1-2	many	NA	CASSLQGVRGYTF	TGTGCCAGCAGCTTGCAGGGAGTCCGTGGCTACACCTTC
TRBV18	TRBJ2-5	many	NA	CASSPPSQETQYF	TGTGCCAGCTCACCGCCATCCCAAGAGACCCAGTACTTC
TRBV3-1	TRBJ2-1	many	TRBD2	CASSSKTSSRPNEQFF	TGTGCCAGCAGCTCCAAGACTAGCTCCAGGCCCAATGAGCAGTTCTTC
TRBV28	TRBJ2-2	few	TRBD1	CASSFEVSDRANTGELFF	TGTGCCAGCAGTTTTGAGGTGTCGGACAGGGCGAACACCGGGGAGCTGTTTTTT
TRBV20-1	TRBJ1-2	few	NA	CSASTPGRLKYGYTF	TGCAGTGCCAGCACTCCGGGACGGCTTAAGTATGGCTACACCTTC
TRBV5-1	TRBJ2-7	many	NA	CASSPERYEQYF	TGCGCCAGCAGTCCCGAGAGATACGAGCAGTACTTC
TRBV5-1	TRBJ2-2	NA	NA	CASTTTATTNTGELFF	TGCGCCAGCACCACGACAGCCACGACGAACACCGGGGAGCTGTTTTTT
TRBV12-3/TRBV12-4	TRBJ1-6	many	NA	CASSLPGPRDLTSLHF	TGTGCCAGCAGTCTACCGGGACCCAGGGATCTAACGTCCCTCCACTTT
TRBV7-3	TRBJ2-1	NA	NA	CASSFVGGNTNEQFF	TGTGCCAGCAGCTTCGTGGGGGGCAATACGAATGAGCAGTTCTTC
TRBV7-3	TRBJ2-7	NA	TRBD2	CASSLNAGGRDEQYF	TGTGCCAGCAGCTTAAACGCGGGGGGCCGGGACGAGCAGTACTTC
TRBV4-1	TRBJ2-1	many	NA	CASSQNRQVWDEQFF	TGCGCCAGCAGCCAGAATCGACAGGTTTGGGATGAGCAGTTCTTC
TRBV12-3/TRBV12-4	TRBJ2-5	few	TRBD2	CASRGRVGETQYF	TGTGCCAGCAGAGGGAGGGTTGGAGAGACCCAGTACTTC
TRBV12-3/TRBV12-4	TRBJ1-2	NA	NA	CASSLDSFYGYTF	TGTGCCAGCAGTTTAGACAGTTTCTATGGCTACACCTTC
TRBV7-8	TRBJ1-5	many	NA	CASSLVVSSNQPQHF	TGTGCCAGCAGCTTAGTGGTCAGTTCCAATCAGCCCCAGCATTTT
TRBV7-9	TRBJ1-1	many	NA	CASTPWGEGNTEAFF	TGTGCCAGCACCCCTTGGGGCGAGGGGAACACTGAAGCTTTCTTT
TRBV7-2	TRBJ2-7	many	NA	CASSLGLDTPREQYF	TGTGCCAGCAGCTTAGGGTTGGATACCCCGAGGGAGCAGTACTTC
TRBV28	TRBJ1-1	many	NA	CASSLAGAQGNTEAFF	TGTGCCAGCAGTTTAGCGGGGGCGCAGGGGAACACTGAAGCTTTCTTT